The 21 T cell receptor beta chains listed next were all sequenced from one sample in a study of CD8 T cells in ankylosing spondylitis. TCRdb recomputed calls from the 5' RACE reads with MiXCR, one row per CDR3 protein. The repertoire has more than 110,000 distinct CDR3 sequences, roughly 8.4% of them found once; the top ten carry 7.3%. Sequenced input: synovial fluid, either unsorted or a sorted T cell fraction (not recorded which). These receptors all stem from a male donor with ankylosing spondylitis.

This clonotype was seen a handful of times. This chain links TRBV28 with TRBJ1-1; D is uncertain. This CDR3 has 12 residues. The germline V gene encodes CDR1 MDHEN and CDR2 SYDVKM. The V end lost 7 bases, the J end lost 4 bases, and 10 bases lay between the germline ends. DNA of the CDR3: TGTGCCAGCACGGTCCGGGGCACTGAAGCTTTCTTT. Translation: CASTVRGTEAFF.

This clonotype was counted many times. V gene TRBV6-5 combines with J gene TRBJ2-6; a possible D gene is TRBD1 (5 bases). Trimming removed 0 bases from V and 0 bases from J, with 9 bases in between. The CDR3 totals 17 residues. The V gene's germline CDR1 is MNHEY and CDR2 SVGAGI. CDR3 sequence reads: CASSYSGGHSGANVLTF. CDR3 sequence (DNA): TGTGCCAGCAGTTACTCGGGCGGACACTCTGGGGCCAACGTCCTGACTTTC.

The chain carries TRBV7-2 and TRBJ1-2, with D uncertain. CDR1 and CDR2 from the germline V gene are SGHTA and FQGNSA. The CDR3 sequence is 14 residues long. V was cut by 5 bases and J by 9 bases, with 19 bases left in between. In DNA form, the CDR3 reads TGTGCCAGCAGCCAAGACGGGCTACCTTACAGCTACACCTTC. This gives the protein CASSQDGLPYSYTF.

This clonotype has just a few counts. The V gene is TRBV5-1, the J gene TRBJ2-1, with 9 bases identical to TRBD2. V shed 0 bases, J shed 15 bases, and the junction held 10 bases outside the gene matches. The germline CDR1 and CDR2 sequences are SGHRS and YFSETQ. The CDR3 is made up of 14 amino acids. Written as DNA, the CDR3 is TGCGCCAGCAGCTTGGCCGGGAGTAGCGGGAGTTCGTTCTTC. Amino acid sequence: CASSLAGSSGSSFF. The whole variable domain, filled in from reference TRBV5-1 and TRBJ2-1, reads KAGVTQTPRYLIKTRGQQVTLSCSPISGHRSVSWYQQTPGQGLQFLFEYFSETQRNKGNFPGRFSGRQFSNSRSEMNVSTLELGDSALYLCASSLAGSSGSSFFGPGTRLTVL.

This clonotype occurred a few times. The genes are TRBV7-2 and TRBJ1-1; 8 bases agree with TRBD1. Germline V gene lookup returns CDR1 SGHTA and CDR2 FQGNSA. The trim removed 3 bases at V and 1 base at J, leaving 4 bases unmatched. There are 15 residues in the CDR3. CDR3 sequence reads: CASSFIGTGNTEAFF. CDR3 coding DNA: TGTGCCAGCAGCTTCATTGGGACAGGGAACACTGAAGCTTTCTTT.

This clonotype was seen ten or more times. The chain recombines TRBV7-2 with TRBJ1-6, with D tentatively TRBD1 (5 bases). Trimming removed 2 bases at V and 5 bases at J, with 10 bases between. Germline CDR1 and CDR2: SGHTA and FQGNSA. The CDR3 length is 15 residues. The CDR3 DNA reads TGTGCCAGCAGCTTATTGGGGGTAAATAATTCACCCCTCCACTTT. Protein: CASSLLGVNNSPLHF.

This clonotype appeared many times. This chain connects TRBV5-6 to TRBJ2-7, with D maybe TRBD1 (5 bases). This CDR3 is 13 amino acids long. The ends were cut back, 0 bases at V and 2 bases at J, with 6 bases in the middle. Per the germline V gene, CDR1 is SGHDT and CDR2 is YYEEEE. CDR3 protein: CASSLVDTYEQYF. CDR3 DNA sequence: TGTGCCAGCAGCTTGGTGGACACCTACGAGCAGTACTTC.

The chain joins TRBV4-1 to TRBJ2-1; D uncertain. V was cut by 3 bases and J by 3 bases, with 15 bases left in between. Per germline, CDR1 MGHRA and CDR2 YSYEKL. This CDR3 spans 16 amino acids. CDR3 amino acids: CASSQGSQAYYNEQFF. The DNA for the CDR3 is TGCGCCAGCAGCCAGGGCAGTCAGGCGTACTACAATGAGCAGTTCTTC.

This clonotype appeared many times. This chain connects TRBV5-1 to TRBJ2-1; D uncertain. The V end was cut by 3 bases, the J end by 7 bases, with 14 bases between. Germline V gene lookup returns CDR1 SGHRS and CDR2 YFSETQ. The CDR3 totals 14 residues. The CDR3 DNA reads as TGCGCCAGCAGCTCGGGCGACACCCTGAATGAGCAGTTCTTC. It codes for CASSSGDTLNEQFF.

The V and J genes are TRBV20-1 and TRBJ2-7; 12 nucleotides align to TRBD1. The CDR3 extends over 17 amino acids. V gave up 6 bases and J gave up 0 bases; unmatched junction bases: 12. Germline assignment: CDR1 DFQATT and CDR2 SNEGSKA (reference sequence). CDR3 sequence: CSAMGQGASISSYEQYF. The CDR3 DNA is TGCAGTGCCATGGGACAGGGGGCATCTATTAGCTCCTACGAGCAGTACTTC.

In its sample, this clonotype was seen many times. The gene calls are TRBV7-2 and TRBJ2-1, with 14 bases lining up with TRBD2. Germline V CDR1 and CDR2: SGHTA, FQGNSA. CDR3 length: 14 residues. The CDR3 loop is CATGLAGGYNEQFF. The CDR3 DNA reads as TGTGCAACCGGACTAGCGGGGGGATACAATGAGCAGTTCTTC.

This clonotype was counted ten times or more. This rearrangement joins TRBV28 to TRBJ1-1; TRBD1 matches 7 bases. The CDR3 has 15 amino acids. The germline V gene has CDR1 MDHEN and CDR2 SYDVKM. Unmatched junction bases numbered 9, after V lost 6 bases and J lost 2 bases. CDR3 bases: TGTGCCAGCAGACGCAGGGGGAGGGGTAACACTGAAGCTTTCTTT. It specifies CASRRRGRGNTEAFF.

The DNA of the CDR3 is TGTGCCAGCAGCGACAGGGGTGTTAGCACTGAAGCTTTCTTT. It yields the protein CASSDRGVSTEAFF. This chain links TRBV27 with TRBJ1-1; 8 nucleotides match TRBD1. The germline CDR1 and CDR2 sequences are MNHEY and SMNVEV (reference sequence). V shed 6 bases and J 4 bases; nucleotides not matched to a gene: 7. CDR3 length: 14 residues.

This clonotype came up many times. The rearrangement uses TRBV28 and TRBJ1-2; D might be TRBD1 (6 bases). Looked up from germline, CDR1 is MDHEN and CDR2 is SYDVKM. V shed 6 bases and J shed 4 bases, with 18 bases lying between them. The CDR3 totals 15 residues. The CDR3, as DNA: TGTGCCAGCAGCCCAGCGGGGGGCAGGAGCTATGGCTACACCTTC. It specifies CASSPAGGRSYGYTF.

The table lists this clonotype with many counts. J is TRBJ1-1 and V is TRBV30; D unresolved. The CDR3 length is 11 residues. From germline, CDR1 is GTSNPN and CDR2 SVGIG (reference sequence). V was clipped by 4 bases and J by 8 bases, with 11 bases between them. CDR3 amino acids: CAWTWEGEAFF. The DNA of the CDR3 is TGTGCCTGGACTTGGGAGGGAGAAGCTTTCTTT.

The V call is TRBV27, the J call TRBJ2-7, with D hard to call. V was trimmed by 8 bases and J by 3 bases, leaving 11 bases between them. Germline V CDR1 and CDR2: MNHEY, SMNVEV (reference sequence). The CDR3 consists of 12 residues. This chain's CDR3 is CASGRMVYEQYF. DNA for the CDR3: TGTGCCAGCGGTAGGATGGTCTACGAGCAGTACTTC.

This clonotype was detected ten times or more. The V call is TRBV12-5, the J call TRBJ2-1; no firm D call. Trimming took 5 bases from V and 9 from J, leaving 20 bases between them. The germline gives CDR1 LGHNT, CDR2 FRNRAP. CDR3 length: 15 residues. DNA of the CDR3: TGTGCTAGTGGTCTCCGACCGGATGTGAATTGTGAGCAGTTCTTC. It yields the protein CASGLRPDVNCEQFF.

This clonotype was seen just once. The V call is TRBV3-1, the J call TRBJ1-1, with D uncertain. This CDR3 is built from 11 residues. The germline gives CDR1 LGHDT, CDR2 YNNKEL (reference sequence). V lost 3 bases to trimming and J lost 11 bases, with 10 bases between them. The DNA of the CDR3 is TGTGCCAGCAGCCACGCGGGGTGGGCTTTCTTT. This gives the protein CASSHAGWAFF.

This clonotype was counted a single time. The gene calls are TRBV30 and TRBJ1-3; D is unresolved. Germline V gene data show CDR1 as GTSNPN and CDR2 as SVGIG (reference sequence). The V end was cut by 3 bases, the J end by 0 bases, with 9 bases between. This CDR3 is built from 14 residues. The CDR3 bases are TGTGCCTGGAGAAGTATACCCTCTGGAAACACCATATATTTT. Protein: CAWRSIPSGNTIYF.

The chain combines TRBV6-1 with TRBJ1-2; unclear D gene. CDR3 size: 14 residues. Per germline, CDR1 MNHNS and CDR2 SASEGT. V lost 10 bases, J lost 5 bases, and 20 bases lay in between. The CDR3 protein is CANQPRRVDYGYTF. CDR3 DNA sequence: TGTGCCAACCAACCCAGGAGGGTTGATTATGGCTACACCTTC.

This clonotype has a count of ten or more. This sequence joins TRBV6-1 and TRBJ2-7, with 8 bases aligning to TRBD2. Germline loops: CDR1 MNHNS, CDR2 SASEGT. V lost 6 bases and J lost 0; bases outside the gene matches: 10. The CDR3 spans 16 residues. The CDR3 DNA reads TGTGCCAGCAGCCCTCGGGCGGGGGGCAGCTCCTACGAGCAGTACTTC. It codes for CASSPRAGGSSYEQYF.